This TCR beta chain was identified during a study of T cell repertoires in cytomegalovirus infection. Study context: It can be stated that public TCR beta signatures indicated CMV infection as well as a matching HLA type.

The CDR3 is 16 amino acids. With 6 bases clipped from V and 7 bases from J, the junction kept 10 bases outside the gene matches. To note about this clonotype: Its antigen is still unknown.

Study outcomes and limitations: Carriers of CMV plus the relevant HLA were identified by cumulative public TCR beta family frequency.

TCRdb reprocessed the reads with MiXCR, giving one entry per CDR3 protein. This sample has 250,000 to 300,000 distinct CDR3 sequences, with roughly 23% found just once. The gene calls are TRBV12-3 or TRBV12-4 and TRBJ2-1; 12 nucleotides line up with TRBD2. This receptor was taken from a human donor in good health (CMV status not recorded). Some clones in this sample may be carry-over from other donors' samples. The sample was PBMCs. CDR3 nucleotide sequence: TGTGCCAGCAGCCGGCCTAGCGGGAGGGCCAGTAATGAGCAGTTCTTC. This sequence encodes CASSRPSGRASNEQFF.